Listed below are T cell receptor beta chains from one sample, sequenced in a study of cytomegalovirus exposure and HLA in healthy donors. Generated by immunoSEQ multiplex PCR, the TCRdb table keeps only in-frame clones and is missing some. This table holds 250,000 or so clones, roughly 89% found once. Sequencing used PBMCs. The receptors shown here come from a man aged 18 to 29 in good health and CMV-seronegative. The CDR3 runs from the conserved cysteine through the conserved F or W. A D gene is named only where the DNA matches it firmly. Some rows have no size entry. The others give once, few or many, or a class for an expanded clone.

clone_size: NA
d_call: NA
j_call: TRBJ2-3
v_call: TRBV5-1
cdr3_aa: CASSLGWTSTDTQYF
cdr3_nt: TGCGCCAGCAGCTTGGGGTGGACTAGCACAGATACGCAGTATTTT

clone_size: NA
d_call: TRBD2
j_call: TRBJ2-7
v_call: TRBV4-3
cdr3_aa: CASSPYGGAYEQYF
cdr3_nt: TGCGCCAGCAGCCCCTACGGGGGGGCCTACGAGCAGTACTTC

clone_size: few
d_call: NA
j_call: TRBJ2-1
v_call: TRBV11-2
cdr3_aa: CASSYNRVNDEQFF
cdr3_nt: TGTGCCAGCAGCTATAACAGGGTGAACGATGAGCAGTTCTTC

clone_size: NA
d_call: TRBD1
j_call: TRBJ1-2
v_call: TRBV12-5
cdr3_aa: CASGLVRGDRDGYGYTF
cdr3_nt: TGTGCTAGTGGTTTGGTAAGGGGGGACAGGGATGGATATGGCTACACCTTC

clone_size: NA
d_call: TRBD1
j_call: TRBJ2-7
v_call: TRBV27
cdr3_aa: CASSSPTGSSYEQYF
cdr3_nt: TGTGCCAGCAGTTCACCGACAGGGTCCTCCTACGAGCAGTACTTC

clone_size: NA
d_call: NA
j_call: TRBJ1-5
v_call: TRBV7-2
cdr3_aa: CASSLAAGDQPQHF
cdr3_nt: TGTGCCAGCAGCTTAGCGGCCGGGGATCAGCCCCAGCATTTT

clone_size: NA
d_call: NA
j_call: TRBJ2-7
v_call: TRBV19
cdr3_aa: CASKESRGPYEQYF
cdr3_nt: TGTGCCAGTAAGGAGAGTAGGGGTCCCTACGAGCAGTACTTC

clone_size: NA
d_call: NA
j_call: TRBJ2-3
v_call: TRBV29-1
cdr3_aa: CSVVILDTQYF
cdr3_nt: TGCAGCGTTGTTATCTTAGATACGCAGTATTTT

clone_size: NA
d_call: NA
j_call: TRBJ2-1
v_call: TRBV7-9
cdr3_aa: CASSFRSDEQFF
cdr3_nt: TGTGCCAGCAGCTTTAGGAGCGATGAGCAGTTCTTC

clone_size: NA
d_call: TRBD2
j_call: TRBJ2-1
v_call: TRBV5-1
cdr3_aa: CASVENRLAGGRRNEQFF
cdr3_nt: TGCGCCAGCGTGGAAAACCGACTAGCGGGAGGGAGGAGAAATGAGCAGTTCTTC

clone_size: NA
d_call: NA
j_call: TRBJ1-1
v_call: TRBV10-3
cdr3_aa: CAITQGGNTEAFF
cdr3_nt: TGTGCCATCACGCAGGGAGGAAACACTGAAGCTTTCTTT

clone_size: once
d_call: TRBD2
j_call: TRBJ2-1
v_call: TRBV9
cdr3_aa: CASSVFLREGGDEQFF
cdr3_nt: TGTGCCAGCAGCGTTTTTTTGCGGGAGGGGGGTGATGAGCAGTTCTTC

clone_size: once
d_call: TRBD2
j_call: TRBJ2-1
v_call: TRBV27
cdr3_aa: CASSLFGTSGYNEQFF
cdr3_nt: TGTGCCAGCAGTTTATTCGGGACTAGTGGCTACAATGAGCAGTTCTTC

clone_size: NA
d_call: NA
j_call: TRBJ1-2
v_call: TRBV6-1
cdr3_aa: CASSEYSGYGYTF
cdr3_nt: TGTGCCAGCAGTGAATACTCGGGGTATGGCTACACCTTC

clone_size: NA
d_call: NA
j_call: TRBJ2-1
v_call: TRBV9
cdr3_aa: CASSAGVHEQFF
cdr3_nt: TGTGCCAGCAGCGCAGGGGTCCACGAGCAGTTCTTC

clone_size: NA
d_call: NA
j_call: TRBJ1-6
v_call: TRBV2
cdr3_aa: CASRTDYNSPLHF
cdr3_nt: TGTGCCAGCCGGACAGACTATAATTCACCCCTCCACTTT

clone_size: NA
d_call: TRBD1
j_call: TRBJ1-2
v_call: TRBV28
cdr3_aa: CASSLTGGLYGYTF
cdr3_nt: TGTGCCAGCAGTTTGACAGGGGGACTCTATGGCTACACCTTC

clone_size: NA
d_call: NA
j_call: TRBJ2-7
v_call: TRBV10-2
cdr3_aa: CATALVAYEQYF
cdr3_nt: TGCGCCACCGCGTTGGTAGCCTACGAGCAGTACTTC

clone_size: NA
d_call: NA
j_call: TRBJ2-1
v_call: TRBV2
cdr3_aa: CASSVELYNEQFF
cdr3_nt: TGTGCCAGCAGTGTTGAGCTTTACAATGAGCAGTTCTTC

clone_size: NA
d_call: NA
j_call: TRBJ1-5
v_call: TRBV5-1
cdr3_aa: CASSLEGGDQPQHF
cdr3_nt: TGCGCCAGCAGCTTAGAAGGGGGGGACCAGCCCCAGCATTTT

clone_size: once
d_call: NA
j_call: TRBJ2-3
v_call: TRBV7-8
cdr3_aa: CASSPSRGHPTDTQYF
cdr3_nt: TGTGCCAGCAGCCCCAGCAGGGGACACCCCACAGATACGCAGTATTTT

clone_size: once
d_call: NA
j_call: TRBJ2-7
v_call: TRBV27
cdr3_aa: CASRDLTESGNYEQYF
cdr3_nt: TGTGCCAGCAGGGACTTGACCGAAAGTGGCAACTACGAGCAGTACTTC

clone_size: NA
d_call: TRBD1
j_call: TRBJ1-2
v_call: TRBV13
cdr3_aa: CASSPSLPGTGDYGYTF
cdr3_nt: TGTGCCAGCAGCCCAAGCCTTCCCGGGACAGGGGACTATGGCTACACCTTC

clone_size: NA
d_call: NA
j_call: TRBJ1-5
v_call: TRBV7-9
cdr3_aa: CASSLENQPQHF
cdr3_nt: TGTGCCAGCAGCTTGGAGAATCAGCCCCAGCATTTT

clone_size: NA
d_call: NA
j_call: TRBJ2-7
v_call: TRBV6-1
cdr3_aa: CASSDEYEQYF
cdr3_nt: TGTGCCAGCAGTGATGAGTACGAGCAGTACTTC

clone_size: once
d_call: TRBD2
j_call: TRBJ2-5
v_call: TRBV7-2
cdr3_aa: CASSSGRRETQYF
cdr3_nt: TGTGCCAGCAGTAGCGGGAGGAGGGAGACCCAGTACTTC

clone_size: NA
d_call: NA
j_call: TRBJ1-3
v_call: TRBV2
cdr3_aa: CASSDTPWFGNTIYF
cdr3_nt: TGTGCCAGCTCGGACACCCCTTGGTTTGGAAACACCATATATTTT

clone_size: NA
d_call: NA
j_call: TRBJ2-6
v_call: TRBV27
cdr3_aa: CASSLFGSSGANVLTF
cdr3_nt: TGTGCCAGCAGTTTATTCGGTAGCTCTGGGGCCAACGTCCTGACTTTC

clone_size: NA
d_call: NA
j_call: TRBJ2-6
v_call: TRBV5-4
cdr3_aa: CASSFPGAGANVLTF
cdr3_nt: TGTGCCAGCAGCTTCCCCGGTGCCGGGGCCAACGTCCTGACTTTC

clone_size: NA
d_call: TRBD2
j_call: TRBJ2-7
v_call: TRBV10-3
cdr3_aa: CAISESVGGDDSYEQYF
cdr3_nt: TGTGCCATCAGTGAGTCAGTCGGGGGGGATGACTCCTACGAGCAGTACTTC

clone_size: NA
d_call: TRBD1
j_call: TRBJ1-4
v_call: TRBV7-9
cdr3_aa: CASSTSQRWTGGFEKLFF
cdr3_nt: TGTGCCAGCAGCACTTCCCAGAGATGGACAGGGGGTTTTGAAAAACTGTTTTTT

clone_size: few
d_call: NA
j_call: TRBJ2-7
v_call: TRBV18
cdr3_aa: CASSRGAVTYEQYF
cdr3_nt: TGTGCCAGCTCTCGGGGGGCGGTTACCTACGAGCAGTACTTC

clone_size: NA
d_call: NA
j_call: TRBJ1-5
v_call: TRBV28
cdr3_aa: CASSLSAIRLVRGNGQPQHF
cdr3_nt: TGTGCCAGCAGTTTATCGGCTATACGGTTAGTTAGGGGGAACGGTCAGCCCCAGCATTTT

clone_size: NA
d_call: TRBD1
j_call: TRBJ2-3
v_call: TRBV12-5
cdr3_aa: CASGPSQGGLTDTQYF
cdr3_nt: TGTGCTAGTGGTCCCTCCCAAGGGGGCTTGACAGATACGCAGTATTTT

clone_size: NA
d_call: NA
j_call: TRBJ2-2
v_call: TRBV5-1
cdr3_aa: CASSLAVGGGELFF
cdr3_nt: TGCGCCAGCAGCTTGGCCGTAGGAGGCGGGGAGCTGTTTTTT

clone_size: once
d_call: NA
j_call: TRBJ2-4
v_call: TRBV18
cdr3_aa: CASSPPTENIQYF
cdr3_nt: TGTGCCAGCTCACCGCCGACAGAAAACATTCAGTACTTC

clone_size: NA
d_call: NA
j_call: TRBJ1-1
v_call: TRBV5-4
cdr3_aa: CASSLLSGDTEAFF
cdr3_nt: TGTGCCAGCAGCTTGCTATCAGGTGACACTGAAGCTTTCTTT

clone_size: once
d_call: TRBD1
j_call: TRBJ2-5
v_call: TRBV15
cdr3_aa: CATSPGNRGMETQYF
cdr3_nt: TGTGCCACCAGCCCCGGCAACAGGGGGATGGAGACCCAGTACTTC

clone_size: NA
d_call: TRBD1
j_call: TRBJ2-3
v_call: TRBV7-9
cdr3_aa: CASTFTQGVFTDTQYF
cdr3_nt: TGTGCCAGCACCTTCACACAGGGGGTCTTCACAGATACGCAGTATTTT

clone_size: NA
d_call: NA
j_call: TRBJ1-1
v_call: TRBV4-3
cdr3_aa: CASSQAGTLNTEAFF
cdr3_nt: TGCGCCAGCAGCCAAGCAGGAACCCTGAACACTGAAGCTTTCTTT

clone_size: NA
d_call: TRBD1
j_call: TRBJ2-2
v_call: TRBV29-1
cdr3_aa: CSGPGQANTGELFF
cdr3_nt: TGCAGCGGCCCCGGACAGGCGAACACCGGGGAGCTGTTTTTT